The clone carrying this TCR beta chain has just a few counts. Germline CDR1 DFQATT, CDR2 SNEGSKA (reference sequence). Trimming left V 0 bases short and J 4 bases short, with 10 bases between. The CDR3 is 14 residues long. Through a sample-barcoded 5' primer and a J-beta primer mix, a second PCR was run for about 6 to 12 cycles. TCRdb called the 5' RACE reads again in MiXCR, with one record for every CDR3 protein. The table has 1.5 million to 2 million distinct CDR3 sequences, 39% seen once. The sample originates from a study of blood T cells in healthy people across ages. The receptor was derived from a human donor in good health. What was sequenced was blood. The rearrangement links TRBV20-1 to TRBJ2-1; D might be TRBD1 (6 bases). In nucleotides, the CDR3 is TGCAGTGCTAGAGAGGGGACATCTTACAATGAGCAGTTCTTC. Amino acids: CSAREGTSYNEQFF.